Presented here are 11 T cell receptor beta chains from one specimen sequenced in a study of identical twins (dated by TCRdb to 2016 to 2018). Library preparation used 5' RACE. Sequencing relied on an Illumina HiSeq 2000. The public reads were reprocessed in TCRdb via fastp at Q25 and MiXCR, keeping in-frame beta chains. Entries are consolidated by CDR3 protein sequence, retaining the most common genes and DNA. This sample lists around 960,000 distinct CDR3 sequences; about 12% were detected once. In total, the top ten clones hold around 1.6% of the sample. This same sample was also part of a study on yellow fever vaccine responses in identical twins.

Sequencing input: PBMCs. The receptors derive from a woman aged 18 to 35 in good health.

The chain links TRBV14 to TRBJ1-1; TRBD1 matches 9 bases. The CDR3 extends over 13 amino acids. Germline-derived CDR1 and CDR2 are SGHDN and FVKESK. The J segment lost 6 bases and the V segment lost 1 base, leaving 0 bases of the junction unmatched. Written as DNA, the CDR3 is TGTGCCAGCAGCCAAGGACAGGGGGCTGAAGCTTTCTTT. Translation: CASSQGQGAEAFF.

At least ten counts were recorded for this clonotype. The rearrangement links TRBV5-1 to TRBJ1-1; no reliable D call. Germline V gives CDR1 SGHRS, CDR2 YFSETQ. V lost 4 bases to trimming and J lost 3 bases, with 10 bases between them. The CDR3 runs to 13 residues. DNA for the CDR3: TGCGCCAGCAGCCGCCCCGCGGACACTGAAGCTTTCTTT. Encoded protein: CASSRPADTEAFF.

The rearrangement uses TRBV7-6 and TRBJ2-3; TRBD2 matches at 9 bases. After removal of 3 bases from V and 2 bases from J, the junction contained 6 bases not matched to a gene. This CDR3 is built from 16 residues. CDR1 SGHVS and CDR2 FNYEAQ come from the germline V gene. The CDR3, as DNA: TGTGCCAGCAGCTTCCGGGCGGGAGGGGCCACAGATACGCAGTATTTT. Translation gives CASSFRAGGATDTQYF. The variable domain in full, with the rest retrieved from reference TRBV7-6 and TRBJ2-3, is GAGVSQSPRYKVTKRGQDVALRCDPISGHVSLYWYRQALGQGPEFLTYFNYEAQQDKSGLPNDRFSAERPEGSISTLTIQRTEQRDSAMYRCASSFRAGGATDTQYFGPGTRLTVL.

A few counts support this clonotype. CDR3 loop: CSAHPGTSGYTDTQYF. The CDR3 DNA follows: TGCAGTGCCCACCCCGGGACTAGCGGGTACACAGATACGCAGTATTTT. The genes are TRBV20-1 and TRBJ2-3, with 12 bases fitting TRBD2. This CDR3 is built from 16 residues. Trimming took 6 bases from V and 2 from J; bases not matched to a gene: 9. Germline V gene data show CDR1 as DFQATT and CDR2 as SNEGSKA (reference sequence).

This chain joins TRBV12-3 or TRBV12-4 and TRBJ2-6; no reliable D call. This CDR3 has 16 amino acids. V was clipped by 6 bases and J by 0 bases, with 12 bases between them. This chain's CDR3 is CASSPSQASGANVLTF. CDR3 in DNA: TGTGCCAGCAGCCCCTCCCAGGCCTCTGGGGCCAACGTCCTGACTTTC.

The chain is built from TRBV5-1 and TRBJ2-1, with a tentative D call TRBD2 (5 bases). This CDR3 is 13 amino acids long. The germline V gene has CDR1 SGHRS and CDR2 YFSETQ. V was pared by 0 bases and J by 10 bases, with 11 bases between. In DNA, the CDR3 is TGCGCCAGCAGCTTGGTGGAGGTTCCGGAGCAGTTCTTC. Translation gives CASSLVEVPEQFF.

This clonotype was found a few times. V and J are TRBV7-9 and TRBJ2-1; D ambiguous. Germline V gives CDR1 SEHNR, CDR2 FQNEAQ (reference sequence). Trimming took off 5 bases at V and 8 bases at J, with 16 bases between the two ends. The CDR3 length is 14 residues. CDR3 residues: CASSIELGSHEQFF. The CDR3, as DNA: TGTGCCAGCAGCATTGAACTGGGGTCGCATGAGCAGTTCTTC.

This clonotype has a count of ten or more. The V gene is TRBV10-3, the J gene TRBJ2-1; D possibly corresponds to TRBD2 (5 bases). CDR1 ENHRY and CDR2 SYGVKD come from the germline V gene. The CDR3 loop spans 16 amino acids. V was trimmed by 7 bases and J by 0 bases, leaving 16 bases between them. In nucleotides, the CDR3 is TGTGCCATCACCGAAGATATAGGGAGCTCCTACAATGAGCAGTTCTTC. Residues: CAITEDIGSSYNEQFF.

This clonotype was recorded many times. This chain links TRBV7-3 with TRBJ2-1; possibly TRBD1 for D (6 bases). V gave up 5 bases and J gave up 1 base, with 21 bases separating them. The germline gives CDR1 SGHTA, CDR2 FQGTGA. The length of the CDR3 is 18 residues. The DNA of the CDR3 is TGTGCCAGCAGCCCCACTCTCCCGACAGGAATGTCCTACAATGAGCAGTTCTTC. Its protein product is CASSPTLPTGMSYNEQFF.

There are a few counts of this clonotype. CDR3 DNA sequence: TGCGCCAGCAGCGAGACCGGGACACCGAGGGACTATGGCTACACCTTC. It specifies CASSETGTPRDYGYTF. The rearrangement uses TRBV5-1 and TRBJ1-2, with a tentative D call TRBD1 (6 bases). V was trimmed by 4 bases and J by 3 bases, leaving 19 bases between them. Looked up from germline, CDR1 is SGHRS and CDR2 is YFSETQ. CDR3 size: 16 residues. Filled out from reference TRBV5-1 and TRBJ1-2, the complete variable domain reads KAGVTQTPRYLIKTRGQQVTLSCSPISGHRSVSWYQQTPGQGLQFLFEYFSETQRNKGNFPGRFSGRQFSNSRSEMNVSTLELGDSALYLCASSETGTPRDYGYTFGSGTRLTVV.

The V gene is TRBV3-1, the J gene TRBJ2-4, with a possible D match to TRBD1 (6 bases). There are 17 residues in the CDR3. Between the trimmed V and J ends, which lost 0 bases and 1 base, there was a span of 13 bases. Looked up from germline, CDR1 is LGHDT and CDR2 is YNNKEL (reference sequence). The CDR3 region is CASSQDASTGAKNIQYF. The CDR3 bases are TGTGCCAGCAGCCAAGATGCATCCACAGGGGCCAAAAACATTCAGTACTTC.